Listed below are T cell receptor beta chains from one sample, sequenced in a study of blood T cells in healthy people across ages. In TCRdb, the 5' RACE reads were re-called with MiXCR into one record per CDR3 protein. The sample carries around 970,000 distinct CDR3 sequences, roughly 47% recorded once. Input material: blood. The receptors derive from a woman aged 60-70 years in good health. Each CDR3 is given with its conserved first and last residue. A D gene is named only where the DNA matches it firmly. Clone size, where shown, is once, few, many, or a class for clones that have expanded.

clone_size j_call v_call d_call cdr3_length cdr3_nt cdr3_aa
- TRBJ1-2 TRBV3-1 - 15 TGTGCCAGCAGCCCGAGTCGTTATAGTAACTATGGCTACACCTTC CASSPSRYSNYGYTF
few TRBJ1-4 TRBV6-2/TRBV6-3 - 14 TGTGCCAGCAGTTCCGGCCCCAGGGATGAAAAACTGTTTTTT CASSSGPRDEKLFF
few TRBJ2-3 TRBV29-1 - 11 TGCAGCGTTGAATTCTCAGATACGCAGTATTTT CSVEFSDTQYF
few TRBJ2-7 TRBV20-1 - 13 TGCAGTGCTAGAACGCGCCTAGGGCGCGAGCAGTACTTC CSARTRLGREQYF
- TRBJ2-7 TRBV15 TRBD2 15 TGTGCCACCAGCAGAGATAGCGGGAGAACCTACGAGCAGTACTTC CATSRDSGRTYEQYF
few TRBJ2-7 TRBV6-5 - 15 TGTGCCAGCAGTGACCAAGGTTTGCGCTCCTACGAGCAGTACTTC CASSDQGLRSYEQYF
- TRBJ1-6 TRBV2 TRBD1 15 TGTGCCAGCAGCGGACAGGCCCTAACTAATTCACCCCTCCACTTT CASSGQALTNSPLHF
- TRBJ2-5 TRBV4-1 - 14 TGCGCCAGCAGCCAAGAGGCGTGGGGGGAGACCCAGTACTTC CASSQEAWGETQYF
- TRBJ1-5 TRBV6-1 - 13 TGTGCCAGCCATGTCTCGGGGGATCAGCCCCAGCATTTT CASHVSGDQPQHF
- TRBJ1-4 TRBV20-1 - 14 TGCAGTGCTAGAGATCCCCAGGGTGGGGAAAAACTGTTTTTT CSARDPQGGEKLFF
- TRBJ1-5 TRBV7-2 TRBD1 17 TGTGCCAGCAGCTCACGTCCCTACAGGGGGCTGGGGCAGCCCCAGCATTTT CASSSRPYRGLGQPQHF
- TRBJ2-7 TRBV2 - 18 TGTGCCAGCAGTTCATACGTCCAGACAGCAACTAGGTCCTACGAGCAGTACTTC CASSSYVQTATRSYEQYF
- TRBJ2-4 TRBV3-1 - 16 TGTGCCAGCAGCCAAGTTTCCACTGCGGCGGGAAACATTCAGTACTTC CASSQVSTAAGNIQYF
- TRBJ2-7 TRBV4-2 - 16 TGTGCCAGCAGCCAAGTAAAGGGGCAGGCCCCGCGTAGGCAGTACTTC CASSQVKGQAPRRQYF
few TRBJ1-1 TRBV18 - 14 TGTGCCAGCTCACGTCGGGTGGGTGACACTGAAGCTTTCTTT CASSRRVGDTEAFF
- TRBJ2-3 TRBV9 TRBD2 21 TGTGCCAGCAGCGGAACAGGGCTACCGGGACTAGCGGGACGGGCCACAGATACGCAGTATTTT CASSGTGLPGLAGRATDTQYF
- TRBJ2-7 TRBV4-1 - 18 TGCGCCAGCAGCCCAGGGGGAGGAAGCGGGCCAAGCTCCTACGAGCAGTACTTC CASSPGGGSGPSSYEQYF
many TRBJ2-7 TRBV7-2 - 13 TGTGCCAGCAGCTTGGGGCTGGGCTACGAGCAGTACTTC CASSLGLGYEQYF
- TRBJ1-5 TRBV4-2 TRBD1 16 TGTGCCAGCAGCCAAGATCCACAGGGGGGAGATCAGCCCCAGCATTTT CASSQDPQGGDQPQHF
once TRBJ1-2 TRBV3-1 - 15 TGTGCCAGCAGCCAAACTTCGGCGGCGTCCTATGGCTACACCTTC CASSQTSAASYGYTF
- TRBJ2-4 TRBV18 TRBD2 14 TGTGCCAGCTCTACCGGGGGGATACTGGCAAAGCAGTACTTC CASSTGGILAKQYF
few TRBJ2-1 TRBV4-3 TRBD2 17 TGCGCCAGCAGCTATGAACGACTAGCGGGAGGGTACAATGAGCAGTTCTTC CASSYERLAGGYNEQFF
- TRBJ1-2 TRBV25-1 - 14 TGTGCCAGCAGTGAGGTCCCCCATTTGGATGGCTACACCTTC CASSEVPHLDGYTF
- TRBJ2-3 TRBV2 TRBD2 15 TGTGCCAGCTCATCTGATAGCGGGACCACAGATACGCAGTATTTT CASSSDSGTTDTQYF
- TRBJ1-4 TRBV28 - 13 TGTGCCAGCTCTGATACAACTAATGAAAAACTGTTTTTT CASSDTTNEKLFF
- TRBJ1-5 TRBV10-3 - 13 TGTGCCATCAGGGGGGACATCGACGGGCCCCAGCATTTT CAIRGDIDGPQHF
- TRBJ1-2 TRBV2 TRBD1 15 TGTGCCAGCAGTGAACGGACAGGGGCGGGCTATGGCTACACCTTC CASSERTGAGYGYTF
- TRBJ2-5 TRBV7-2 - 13 TGTGCCAGCAGCTGGGGGAATCAAGAGACCCAGTACTTC CASSWGNQETQYF
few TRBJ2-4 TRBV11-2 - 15 TGTGCCAGCAGCCCCGGGCGGGGCGAGGAAAACATTCAGTACTTC CASSPGRGEENIQYF
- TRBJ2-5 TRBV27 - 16 TGTGCCAGCACCGCTAGTGGGCCTACAGGGTACCAAGCCCAGTACTTC CASTASGPTGYQAQYF
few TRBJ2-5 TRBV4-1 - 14 TGCGCCAGCAGCCGCTTTGGGGGTACAGAGACCCAGTACTTC CASSRFGGTETQYF
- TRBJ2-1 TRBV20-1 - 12 TGCAGTGCCAAAGCGGACATAGGAATCAAGTTCTTC CSAKADIGIKFF
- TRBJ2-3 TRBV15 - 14 TGTGCCACCAGCAGTGGTGGGGCGACAGATACGCAGTATTTT CATSSGGATDTQYF
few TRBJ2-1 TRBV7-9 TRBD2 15 TGTGCCAGCAGCCGATACCTAGCGGAGTACAATGAGCAGTTCTTC CASSRYLAEYNEQFF
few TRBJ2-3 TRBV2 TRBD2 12 TGTGCCAGCAAACTAGCGACAGATACGCAGTATTTT CASKLATDTQYF
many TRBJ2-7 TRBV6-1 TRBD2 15 TGTGCCAGCAGCGAAGGGCTAGCGGGAGCCTACGAGCAGTACTTC CASSEGLAGAYEQYF
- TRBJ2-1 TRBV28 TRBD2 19 TGTGCCAGCAGACCCAGTGGGACCGTGGGACTAGCGGGGTACGATGAGCAGTTCTTC CASRPSGTVGLAGYDEQFF